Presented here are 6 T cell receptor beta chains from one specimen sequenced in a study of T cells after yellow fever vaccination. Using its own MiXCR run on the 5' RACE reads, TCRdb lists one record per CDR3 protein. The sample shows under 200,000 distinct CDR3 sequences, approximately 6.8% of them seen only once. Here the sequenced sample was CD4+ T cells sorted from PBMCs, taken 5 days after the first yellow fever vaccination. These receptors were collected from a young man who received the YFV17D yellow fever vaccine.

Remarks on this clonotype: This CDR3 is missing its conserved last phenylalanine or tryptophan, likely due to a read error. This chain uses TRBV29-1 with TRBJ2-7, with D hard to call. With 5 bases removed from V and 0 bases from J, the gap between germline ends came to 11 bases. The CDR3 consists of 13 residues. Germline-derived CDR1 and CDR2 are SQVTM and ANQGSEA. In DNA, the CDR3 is TGCAGCGTTCGACGGATTAGCTCCTACGAGCAGTACTTA. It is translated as CSVRRISSYEQYL.

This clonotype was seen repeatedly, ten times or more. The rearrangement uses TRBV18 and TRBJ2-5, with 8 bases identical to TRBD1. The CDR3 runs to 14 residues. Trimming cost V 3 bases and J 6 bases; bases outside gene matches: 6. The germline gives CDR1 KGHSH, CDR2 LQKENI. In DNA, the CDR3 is TGTGCCAGCTCACCGACGACAGGGGAACAGACCCAGTACTTC. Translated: CASSPTTGEQTQYF.

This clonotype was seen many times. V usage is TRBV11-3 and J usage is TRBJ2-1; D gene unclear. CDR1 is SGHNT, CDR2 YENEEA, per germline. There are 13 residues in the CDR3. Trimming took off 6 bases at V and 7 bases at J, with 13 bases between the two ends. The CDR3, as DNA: TGTGCCAGCAGTCAAACCCAACGGAATGAGCAGTTCTTC. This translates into CASSQTQRNEQFF.

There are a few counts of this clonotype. CDR3 protein: CASSSPRDVPRSGANVLTF. CDR3 nucleotides: TGCGCCAGCAGCTCACCCCGGGACGTCCCCCGTTCTGGGGCCAACGTCCTGACTTTC. The gene calls are TRBV5-1 and TRBJ2-6, with D perhaps assigned TRBD1 or TRBD2 (5 bases each). The CDR3 spans 19 residues. Trimming left V 3 bases short and J 1 base short, with 20 bases between. The germline CDR1 and CDR2 sequences are SGHRS and YFSETQ.

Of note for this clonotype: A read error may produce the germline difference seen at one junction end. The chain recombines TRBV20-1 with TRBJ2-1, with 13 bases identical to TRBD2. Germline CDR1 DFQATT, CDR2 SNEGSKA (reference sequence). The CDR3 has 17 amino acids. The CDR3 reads CCARGLAGVSSYNEQFF. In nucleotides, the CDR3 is TGCTGTGCTAGAGGACTAGCGGGGGTTAGCTCCTACAATGAGCAGTTCTTC.

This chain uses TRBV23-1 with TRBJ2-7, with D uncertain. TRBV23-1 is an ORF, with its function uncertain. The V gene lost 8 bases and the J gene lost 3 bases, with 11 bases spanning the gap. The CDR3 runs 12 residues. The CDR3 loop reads CASPKRIYEQYV. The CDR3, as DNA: TGCGCCAGCCCTAAGAGGATCTACGAGCAGTACGTC.